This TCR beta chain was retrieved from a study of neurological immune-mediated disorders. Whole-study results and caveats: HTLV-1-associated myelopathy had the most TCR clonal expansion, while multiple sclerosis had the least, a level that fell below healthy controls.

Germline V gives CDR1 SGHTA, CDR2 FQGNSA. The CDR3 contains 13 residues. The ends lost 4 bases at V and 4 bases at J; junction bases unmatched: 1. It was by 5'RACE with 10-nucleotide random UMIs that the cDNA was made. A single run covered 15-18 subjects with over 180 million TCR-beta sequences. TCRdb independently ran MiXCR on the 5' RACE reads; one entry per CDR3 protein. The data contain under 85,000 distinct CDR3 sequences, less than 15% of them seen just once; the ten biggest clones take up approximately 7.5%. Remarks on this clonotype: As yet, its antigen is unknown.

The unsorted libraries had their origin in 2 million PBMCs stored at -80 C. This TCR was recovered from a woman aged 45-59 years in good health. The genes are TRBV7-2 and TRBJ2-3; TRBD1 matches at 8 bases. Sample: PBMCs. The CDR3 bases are TGTGCCAGCAGCTGGACAGGGTCAGATACGCAGTATTTT. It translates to CASSWTGSDTQYF. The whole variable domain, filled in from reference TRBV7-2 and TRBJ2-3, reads GAGVSQSPSNKVTEKGKDVELRCDPISGHTALYWYRQSLGQGLEFLIYFQGNSAPDKSGLPSDRFSAERTGGSVSTLTIQRTQQEDSAVYLCASSWTGSDTQYFGPGTRLTVL.